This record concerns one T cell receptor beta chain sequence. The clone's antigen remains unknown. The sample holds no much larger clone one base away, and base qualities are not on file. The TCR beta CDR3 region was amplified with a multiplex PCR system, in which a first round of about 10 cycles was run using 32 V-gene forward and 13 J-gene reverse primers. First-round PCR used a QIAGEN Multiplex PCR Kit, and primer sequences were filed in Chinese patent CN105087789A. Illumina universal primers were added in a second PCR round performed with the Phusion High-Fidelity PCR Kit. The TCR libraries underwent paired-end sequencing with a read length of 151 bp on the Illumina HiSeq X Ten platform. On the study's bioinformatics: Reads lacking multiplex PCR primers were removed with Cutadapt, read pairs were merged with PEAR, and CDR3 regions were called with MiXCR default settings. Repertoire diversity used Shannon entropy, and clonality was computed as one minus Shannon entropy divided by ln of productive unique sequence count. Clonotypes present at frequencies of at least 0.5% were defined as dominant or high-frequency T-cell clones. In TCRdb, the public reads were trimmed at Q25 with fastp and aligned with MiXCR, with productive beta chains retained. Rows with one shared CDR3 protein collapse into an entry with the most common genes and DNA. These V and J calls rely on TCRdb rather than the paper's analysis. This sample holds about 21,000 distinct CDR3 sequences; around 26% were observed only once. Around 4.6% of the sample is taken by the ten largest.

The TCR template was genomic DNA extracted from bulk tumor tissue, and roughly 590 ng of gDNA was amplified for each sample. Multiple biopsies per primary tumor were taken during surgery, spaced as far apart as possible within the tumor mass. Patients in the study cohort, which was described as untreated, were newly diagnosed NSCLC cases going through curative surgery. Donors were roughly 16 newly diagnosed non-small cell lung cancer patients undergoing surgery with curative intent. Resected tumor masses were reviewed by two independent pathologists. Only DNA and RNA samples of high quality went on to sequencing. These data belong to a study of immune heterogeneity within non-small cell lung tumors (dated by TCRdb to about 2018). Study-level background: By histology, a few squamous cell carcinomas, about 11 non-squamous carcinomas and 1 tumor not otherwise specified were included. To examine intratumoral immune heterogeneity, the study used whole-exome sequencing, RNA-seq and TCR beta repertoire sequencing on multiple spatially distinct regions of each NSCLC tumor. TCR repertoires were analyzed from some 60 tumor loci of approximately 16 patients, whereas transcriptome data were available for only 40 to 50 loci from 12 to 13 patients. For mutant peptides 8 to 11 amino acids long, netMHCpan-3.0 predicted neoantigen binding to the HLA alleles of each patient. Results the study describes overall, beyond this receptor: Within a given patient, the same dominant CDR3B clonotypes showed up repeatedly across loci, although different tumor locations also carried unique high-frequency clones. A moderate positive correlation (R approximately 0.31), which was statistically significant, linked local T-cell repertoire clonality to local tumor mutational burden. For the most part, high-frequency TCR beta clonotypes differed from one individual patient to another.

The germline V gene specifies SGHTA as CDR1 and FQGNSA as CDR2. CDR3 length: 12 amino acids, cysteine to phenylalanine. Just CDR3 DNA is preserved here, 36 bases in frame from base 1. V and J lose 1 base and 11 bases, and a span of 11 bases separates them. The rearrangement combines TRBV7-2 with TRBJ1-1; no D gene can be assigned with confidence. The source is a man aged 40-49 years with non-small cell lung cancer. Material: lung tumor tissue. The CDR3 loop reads CASSLGTLSAFF. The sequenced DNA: TGTGCCAGCAGCTTAGGGACCCTTAGTGCTTTCTTT.